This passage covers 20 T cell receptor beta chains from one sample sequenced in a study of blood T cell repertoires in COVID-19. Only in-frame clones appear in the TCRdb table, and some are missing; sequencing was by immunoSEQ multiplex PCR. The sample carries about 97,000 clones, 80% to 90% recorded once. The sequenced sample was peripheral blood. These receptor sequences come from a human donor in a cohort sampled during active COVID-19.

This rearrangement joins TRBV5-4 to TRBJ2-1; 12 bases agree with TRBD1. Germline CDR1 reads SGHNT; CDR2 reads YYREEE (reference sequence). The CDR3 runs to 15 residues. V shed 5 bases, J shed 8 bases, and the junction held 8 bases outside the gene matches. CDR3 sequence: CASSKPGQGAYEQFF. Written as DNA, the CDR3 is TGTGCCAGCAGTAAACCGGGACAGGGGGCCTATGAGCAGTTCTTC.

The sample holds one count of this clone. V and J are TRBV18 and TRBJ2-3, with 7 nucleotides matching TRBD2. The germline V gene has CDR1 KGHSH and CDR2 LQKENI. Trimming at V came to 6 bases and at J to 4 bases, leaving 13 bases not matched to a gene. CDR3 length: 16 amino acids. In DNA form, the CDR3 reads TGTGCCAGCTCCCCAGTGATCGGGACTAAAGCAGATACGCAGTATTTT. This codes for CASSPVIGTKADTQYF.

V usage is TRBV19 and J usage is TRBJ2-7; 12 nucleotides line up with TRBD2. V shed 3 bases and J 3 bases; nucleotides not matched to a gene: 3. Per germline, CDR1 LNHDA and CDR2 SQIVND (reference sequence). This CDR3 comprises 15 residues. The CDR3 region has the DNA TGTGCCAGTAGTATCGGGGGACTAGCGGGCTACGAGCAGTACTTC. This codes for CASSIGGLAGYEQYF.

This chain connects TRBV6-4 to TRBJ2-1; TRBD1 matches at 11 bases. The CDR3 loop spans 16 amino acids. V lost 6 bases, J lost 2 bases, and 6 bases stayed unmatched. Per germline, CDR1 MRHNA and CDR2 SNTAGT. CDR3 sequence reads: CASSASGQGAYNEQFF. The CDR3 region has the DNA TGTGCCAGCAGCGCTTCGGGACAGGGGGCCTACAATGAGCAGTTCTTC.

For the CDR3, the DNA is TGTGCCAGCAGCTTCGGAGGGGACGCGGAGACCCAGTACTTC. Protein product: CASSFGGDAETQYF. The chain recombines TRBV11-2 with TRBJ2-5, with D maybe TRBD2 (6 bases). The germline CDR1 and CDR2 sequences are SGHAT and FQNNGV. The CDR3 extends over 14 amino acids. The germline V and J ends were trimmed by 3 bases and 5 bases, with 13 bases remaining between them.

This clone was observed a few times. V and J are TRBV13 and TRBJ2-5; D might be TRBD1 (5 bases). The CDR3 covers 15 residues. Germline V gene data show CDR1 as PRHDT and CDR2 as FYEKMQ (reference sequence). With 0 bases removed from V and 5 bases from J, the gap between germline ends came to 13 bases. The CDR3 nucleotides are TGTGCCAGCAGCTTAGGCCTTCAGGGTTCGGAGACCCAGTACTTC. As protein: CASSLGLQGSETQYF.

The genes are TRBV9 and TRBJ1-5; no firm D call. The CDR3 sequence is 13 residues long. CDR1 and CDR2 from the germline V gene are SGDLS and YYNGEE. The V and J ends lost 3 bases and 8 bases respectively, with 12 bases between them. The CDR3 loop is CASSASVHEPQHF. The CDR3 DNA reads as TGTGCCAGCAGCGCCAGTGTACACGAGCCCCAGCATTTT. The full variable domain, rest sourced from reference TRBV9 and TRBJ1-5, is DSGVTQTPKHLITATGQRVTLRCSPRSGDLSVYWYQQSLDQGLQFLIQYYNGEERAKGNILERFSAQQFPDLHSELNLSSLELGDSALYFCASSASVHEPQHFGDGTRLSIL.

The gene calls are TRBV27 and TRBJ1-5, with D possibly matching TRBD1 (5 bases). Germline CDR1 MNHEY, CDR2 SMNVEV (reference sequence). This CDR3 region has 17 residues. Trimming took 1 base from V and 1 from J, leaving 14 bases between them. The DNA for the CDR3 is TGTGCCAGCAGTTTATGGTGGGGGGGGGACAGCAATCAGCCCCAGCATTTT. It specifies CASSLWWGGDSNQPQHF.

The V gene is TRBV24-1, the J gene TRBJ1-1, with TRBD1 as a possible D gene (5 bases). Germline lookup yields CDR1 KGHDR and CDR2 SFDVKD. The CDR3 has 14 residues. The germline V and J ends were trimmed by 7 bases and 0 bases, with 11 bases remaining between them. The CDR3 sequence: CATSRGGMNTEAFF. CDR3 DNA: TGTGCCACCAGCCGCGGGGGGATGAACACTGAAGCTTTCTTT.

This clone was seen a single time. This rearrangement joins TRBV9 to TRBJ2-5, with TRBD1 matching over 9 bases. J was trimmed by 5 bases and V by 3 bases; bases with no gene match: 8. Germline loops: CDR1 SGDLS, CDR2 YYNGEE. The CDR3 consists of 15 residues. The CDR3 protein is CASSATGGATETQYF. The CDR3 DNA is TGTGCCAGCAGCGCAACAGGGGGCGCGACGGAGACCCAGTACTTC.

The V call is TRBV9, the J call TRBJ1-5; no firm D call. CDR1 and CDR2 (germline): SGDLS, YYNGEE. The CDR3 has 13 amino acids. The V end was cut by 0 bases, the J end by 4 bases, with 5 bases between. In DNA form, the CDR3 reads TGTGCCAGCAGCGTAGACCTAAATCAGCCCCAGCATTTT. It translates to CASSVDLNQPQHF.

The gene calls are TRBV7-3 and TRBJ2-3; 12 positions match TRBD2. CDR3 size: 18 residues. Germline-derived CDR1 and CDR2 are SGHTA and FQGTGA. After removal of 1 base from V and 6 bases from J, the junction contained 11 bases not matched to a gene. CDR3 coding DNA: TGTGCCAGCAGCTTAAGGCCCCTTCTAGCGGGGGGGCTGGATACGCAGTATTTT. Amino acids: CASSLRPLLAGGLDTQYF. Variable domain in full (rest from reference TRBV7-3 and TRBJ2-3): GAGVSQTPSNKVTEKGKYVELRCDPISGHTALYWYRQSLGQGPEFLIYFQGTGAADDSGLPNDRFFAVRPEGSVSTLKIQRTERGDSAVYLCASSLRPLLAGGLDTQYFGPGTRLTVL.

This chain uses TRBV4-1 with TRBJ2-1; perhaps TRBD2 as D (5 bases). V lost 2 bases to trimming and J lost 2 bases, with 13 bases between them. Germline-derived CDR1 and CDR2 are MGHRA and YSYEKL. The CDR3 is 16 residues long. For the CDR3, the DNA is TGCGCCAGCAGCCAAAAGGGTGAGGGCGCCTACAATGAGCAGTTCTTC. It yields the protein CASSQKGEGAYNEQFF.

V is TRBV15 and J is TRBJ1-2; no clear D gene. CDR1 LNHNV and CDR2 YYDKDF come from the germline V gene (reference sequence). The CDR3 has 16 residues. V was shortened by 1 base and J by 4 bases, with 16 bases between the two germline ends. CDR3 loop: CATSRALGLEGYGYTF. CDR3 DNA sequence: TGTGCCACCAGCAGAGCCCTTGGACTCGAAGGCTATGGCTACACCTTC.

CDR3 sequence: CASSSSSGANTGELFF. In nucleotides, the CDR3 is TGTGCCAGCAGCTCTTCTAGCGGGGCGAACACCGGGGAGCTGTTTTTT. The V and J genes are TRBV7-2 and TRBJ2-2; 9 bases agree with TRBD2. In germline, CDR1 is SGHTA, CDR2 FQGNSA. This CDR3 comprises 16 residues. V lost 4 bases and J lost 0; bases outside the gene matches: 3.

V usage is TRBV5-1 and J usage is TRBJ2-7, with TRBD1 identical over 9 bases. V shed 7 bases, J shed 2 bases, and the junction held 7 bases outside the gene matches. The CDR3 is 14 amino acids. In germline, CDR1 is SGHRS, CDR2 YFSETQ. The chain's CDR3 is CASSIRDRAYEQYF. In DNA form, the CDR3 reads TGCGCCAGCTCCATCCGGGACAGGGCCTACGAGCAGTACTTC.

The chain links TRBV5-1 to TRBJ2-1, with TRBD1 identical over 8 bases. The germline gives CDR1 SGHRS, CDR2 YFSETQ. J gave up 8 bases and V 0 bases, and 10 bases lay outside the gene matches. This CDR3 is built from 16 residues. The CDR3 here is CASSLGATGGTHEQFF. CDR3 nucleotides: TGCGCCAGCAGCTTGGGCGCTACAGGGGGGACACATGAGCAGTTCTTC.

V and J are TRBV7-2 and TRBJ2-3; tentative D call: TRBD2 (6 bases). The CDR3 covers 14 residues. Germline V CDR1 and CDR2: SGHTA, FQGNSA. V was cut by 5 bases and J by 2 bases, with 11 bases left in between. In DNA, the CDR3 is TGTGCCAGCAGCGGGAGGCAGAACACAGATACGCAGTATTTT. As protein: CASSGRQNTDTQYF. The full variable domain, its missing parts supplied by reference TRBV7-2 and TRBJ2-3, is GAGVSQSPSNKVTEKGKDVELRCDPISGHTALYWYRQSLGQGLEFLIYFQGNSAPDKSGLPSDRFSAERTGGSVSTLTIQRTQQEDSAVYLCASSGRQNTDTQYFGPGTRLTVL.

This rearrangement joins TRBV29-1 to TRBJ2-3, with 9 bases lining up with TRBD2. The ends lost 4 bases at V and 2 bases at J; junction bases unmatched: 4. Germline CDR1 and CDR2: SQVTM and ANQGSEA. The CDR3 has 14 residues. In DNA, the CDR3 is TGCAGCGTTGTGCTAGCGGGGTACACAGATACGCAGTATTTT. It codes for CSVVLAGYTDTQYF.

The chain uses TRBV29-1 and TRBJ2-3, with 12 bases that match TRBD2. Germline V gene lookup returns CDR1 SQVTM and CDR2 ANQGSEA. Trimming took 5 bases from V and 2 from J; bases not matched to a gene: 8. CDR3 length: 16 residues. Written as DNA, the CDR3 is TGCAGCGTTCAGCTAGCGGGGGGGACCCCCACAGATACGCAGTATTTT. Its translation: CSVQLAGGTPTDTQYF.